This T cell receptor beta chain was sequenced for a study of blood T cell repertoires in COVID-19. Whole-study context: Nucleic acid was either cDNA or gDNA, and it came from T cells, B-cell-depleted T cells, or PBMCs.

Germline loops: CDR1 MNHNY, CDR2 SVGAGI (reference sequence). The germline V and J ends were trimmed by 7 bases and 4 bases, with 17 bases remaining between them. The length of the CDR3 is 15 residues. The protocol was immunoSEQ multiplex PCR, while the TCRdb copy is restricted to in-frame clones and leaves out a portion. This sample carries approximately 280,000 clones, roughly 91% of them seen once, and the ten largest clones take about 5%. Sequencing input: peripheral blood. The J gene is TRBJ1-5, the V gene TRBV6-6; the D gene is possibly TRBD1 (6 bases). The sequence was obtained from a man in his forties or fifties with acute or convalescent COVID-19. This chain's CDR3 is CASTTTGTRNQPQHF. CDR3 in DNA: TGTGCCAGCACTACAACAGGGACTAGGAATCAGCCCCAGCATTTT.